This T cell receptor (beta chain) appears in the sequencing data of a study of CD8+CD57+ T cells in acquired aplastic anemia. The wider study: The study obtained an average of about 3.1 ug of DNA from sorted CD4+ and CD8+ cells. General study results and limits: Patients and controls were found to share 25 to 30 CD8+ CDR3 sequences.

V lost 5 bases and J lost 6, with 15 bases in between. Germline values: CDR1 SGHTA, CDR2 FQGNSA. This CDR3 has 14 residues. This clonotype was recorded at least ten times. The target antigen is unknown. Investigators profiled TCR beta VDJ and CDR3 from genomic DNA template. TCRdb called the reads again in MiXCR, with one record for every CDR3 protein. Among around 200,000 distinct CDR3 sequences listed, about 44% were seen once. In patients chosen for sequencing, flow cytometry had shown CD8+CD57+ cell expansion. Untreated patients provided the blood samples, with no therapy given before sampling. The sequenced material came from sorted CD4+, CD8+, or CD8+CD57+ T cells (not recorded which) from PBMCs. The TCR was taken from a human donor with aplastic anemia. This chain links TRBV7-2 with TRBJ2-3; either TRBD1 or TRBD2 may supply D (5 bases each). CDR3 in DNA: TGTGCCAGCAGCCGGGACGCCCACGGGGATACGCAGTATTTT. It translates to CASSRDAHGDTQYF.